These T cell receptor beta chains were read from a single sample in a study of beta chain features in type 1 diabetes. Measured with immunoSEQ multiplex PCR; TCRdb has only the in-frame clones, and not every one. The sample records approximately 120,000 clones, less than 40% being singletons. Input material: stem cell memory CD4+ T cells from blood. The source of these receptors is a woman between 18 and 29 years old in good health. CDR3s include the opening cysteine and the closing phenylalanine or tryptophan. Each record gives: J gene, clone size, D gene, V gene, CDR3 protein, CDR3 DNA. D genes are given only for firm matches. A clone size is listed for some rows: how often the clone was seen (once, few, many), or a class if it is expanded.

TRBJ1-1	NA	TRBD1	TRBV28	CASSRSDRGWAEAFF	TGTGCCAGCAGTCGCTCGGACAGGGGGTGGGCTGAAGCTTTCTTT
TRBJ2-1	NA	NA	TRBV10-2	CASSESGRGYNEQFF	TGCGCCAGCAGTGAGTCTGGCAGGGGTTACAATGAGCAGTTCTTC
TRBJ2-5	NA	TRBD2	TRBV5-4	CASSLLTRGGETQYF	TGTGCCAGCAGCTTGTTGACTCGGGGGGGAGAGACCCAGTACTTC
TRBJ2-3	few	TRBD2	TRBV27	CASSLRWRLAPTDTQYF	TGTGCCAGCAGCCTAAGGTGGAGACTAGCGCCGACAGATACGCAGTATTTT
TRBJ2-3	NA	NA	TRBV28	CASSPPGPAGDTQYF	TGTGCCAGCAGTCCCCCAGGTCCTGCAGGGGATACGCAGTATTTT
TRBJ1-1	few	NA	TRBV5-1	CASRDQGGVPTEAFF	TGCGCCAGCAGGGACCAGGGCGGCGTCCCCACTGAAGCTTTCTTT
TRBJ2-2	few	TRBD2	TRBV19	CASMGGRAGINTGELFF	TGTGCCAGTATGGGGGGTCGAGCGGGGATCAACACCGGGGAGCTGTTTTTT
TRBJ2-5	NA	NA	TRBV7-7	CASSFSGALETQYF	TGTGCCAGCAGCTTTTCTGGGGCGTTGGAGACCCAGTACTTC
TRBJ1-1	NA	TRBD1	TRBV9	CASSPRDRGYLNTEAFF	TGTGCCAGCAGCCCCCGGGACAGGGGATACCTGAACACTGAAGCTTTCTTT
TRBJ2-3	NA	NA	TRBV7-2	CASSGQTGVQAADTQYF	TGTGCCAGCAGCGGGCAGACCGGGGTCCAGGCAGCAGATACGCAGTATTTT
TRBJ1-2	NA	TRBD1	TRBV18	CASSPQTGESGYGYTF	TGTGCCAGCTCACCACAGACAGGGGAGAGCGGCTATGGCTACACCTTC
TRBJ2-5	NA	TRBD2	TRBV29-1	CSVGRGSGETQYF	TGCAGCGTCGGGCGGGGGAGTGGGGAGACCCAGTACTTC
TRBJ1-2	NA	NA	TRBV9	CASSDRARNYGYTF	TGTGCCAGCAGTGACAGAGCTAGAAACTATGGCTACACCTTC
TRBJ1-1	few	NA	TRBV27	CASSRDKVNTEAFF	TGTGCCAGCAGCCGGGACAAGGTGAACACTGAAGCTTTCTTT
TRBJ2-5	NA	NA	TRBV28	CASSLFEETQYF	TGTGCCAGCAGTTTATTTGAGGAGACCCAGTACTTC
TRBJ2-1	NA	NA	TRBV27	CASSFEVTLGNEQFF	TGTGCCAGCAGTTTTGAGGTTACCCTGGGCAATGAGCAGTTCTTC
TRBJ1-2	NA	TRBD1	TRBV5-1	CASSLAGQGGGYTF	TGCGCCAGCAGCTTAGCAGGACAGGGAGGTGGCTACACCTTC
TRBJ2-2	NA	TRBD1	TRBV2	CARGTGVITGELFF	TGTGCCAGAGGGACAGGAGTTATAACCGGGGAGCTGTTTTTT
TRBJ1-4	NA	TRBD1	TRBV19	CASTNRGRGDEKLFF	TGTGCCAGTACCAACAGGGGAAGGGGTGATGAAAAACTGTTTTTT
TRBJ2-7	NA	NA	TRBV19	CASSNDRPYEQYF	TGTGCCAGTAGTAACGACAGGCCCTACGAGCAGTACTTC
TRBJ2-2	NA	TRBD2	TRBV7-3	CASSLAGLESGELFF	TGTGCCAGCAGCTTAGCGGGACTAGAATCCGGGGAGCTGTTTTTT
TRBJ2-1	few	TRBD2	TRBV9	CASSVTSGGSYNEQFF	TGTGCCAGCAGCGTAACTAGCGGGGGTTCCTACAATGAGCAGTTCTTC
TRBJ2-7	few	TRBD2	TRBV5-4	CASSWGGGLAGSEQYF	TGTGCCAGCAGCTGGGGAGGGGGACTAGCGGGAAGCGAGCAGTACTTC
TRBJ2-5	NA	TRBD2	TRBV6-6	CASMTSGRRETQYF	TGTGCCAGCATGACTAGCGGGAGACGGGAGACCCAGTACTTC
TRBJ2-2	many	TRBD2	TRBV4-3	CASSAGTSGVGELFF	TGCGCCAGCAGTGCCGGGACTAGCGGGGTCGGGGAGCTGTTTTTT
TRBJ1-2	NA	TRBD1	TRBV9	CASSVQGQFYGYTF	TGTGCCAGCAGCGTACAGGGACAGTTCTATGGCTACACCTTC
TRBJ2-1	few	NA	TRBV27	CASSLLGQRRSNEQFF	TGTGCCAGCAGTTTATTGGGGCAACGGCGTTCGAATGAGCAGTTCTTC
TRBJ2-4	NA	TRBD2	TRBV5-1	CASSPWQTSIANIQYF	TGCGCCAGCAGCCCCTGGCAGACTAGCATAGCCAACATTCAGTACTTC
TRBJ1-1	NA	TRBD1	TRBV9	CASSVQGVTEAFF	TGTGCCAGCAGCGTGCAGGGGGTGACTGAAGCTTTCTTT
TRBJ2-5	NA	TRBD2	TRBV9	CASSVGASGRTETQYF	TGTGCCAGCAGCGTTGGGGCTAGCGGGAGGACAGAGACCCAGTACTTC
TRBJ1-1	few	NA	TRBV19	CASSIRRTGATEAFF	TGTGCCAGTAGCATCCGTAGGACGGGAGCCACTGAAGCTTTCTTT
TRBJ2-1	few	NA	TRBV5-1	CASYPGTSGNNEQFF	TGCGCCAGCTACCCAGGGACATCGGGTAACAATGAGCAGTTCTTC
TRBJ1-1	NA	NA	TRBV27	CASSLSGRRYTEAFF	TGTGCCAGCAGTTTATCGGGCAGGCGATACACTGAAGCTTTCTTT
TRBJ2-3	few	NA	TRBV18	CASSPRDTSTDTQYF	TGTGCCAGCTCACCTCGGGACACAAGCACAGATACGCAGTATTTT
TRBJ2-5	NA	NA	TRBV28	CASSLGNYHSETQYF	TGTGCCAGCAGTTTGGGTAACTACCATTCAGAGACCCAGTACTTC
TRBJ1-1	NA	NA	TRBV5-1	CASSLRVGDTEAFF	TGCGCCAGCAGCTTGCGGGTCGGGGACACTGAAGCTTTCTTT
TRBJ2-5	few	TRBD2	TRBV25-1	CASSELGLAQETQYF	TGTGCCAGCAGTGAACTTGGACTAGCCCAGGAGACCCAGTACTTC
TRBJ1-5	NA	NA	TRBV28	CASSSGGRPQHF	TGTGCCAGCAGTTCGGGGGGGAGGCCCCAGCATTTT
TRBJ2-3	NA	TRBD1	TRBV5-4	CASSTWTGPDTQYF	TGTGCCAGCAGCACCTGGACAGGGCCAGATACGCAGTATTTT
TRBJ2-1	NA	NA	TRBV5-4	CASSFNNEQFF	TGTGCCAGCAGCTTCAACAATGAGCAGTTCTTC
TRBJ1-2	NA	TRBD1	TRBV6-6	CASSLTGQRGYTF	TGTGCCAGCAGCCTGACAGGGCAGCGCGGCTACACCTTC
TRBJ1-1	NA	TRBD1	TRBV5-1	CASSQEGTGGTEAFF	TGCGCCAGCAGCCAGGAAGGGACAGGGGGCACTGAAGCTTTCTTT
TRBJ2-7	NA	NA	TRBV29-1	CSVVGYSEQYF	TGCAGCGTGGTGGGCTACTCCGAGCAGTACTTC
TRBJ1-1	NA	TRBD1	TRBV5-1	CASTGTGGVNTEAFF	TGCGCCAGCACTGGGACAGGGGGCGTGAACACTGAAGCTTTCTTT
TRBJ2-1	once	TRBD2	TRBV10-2	CASSDLWGGPRNEQFF	TGCGCCAGCAGTGACCTCTGGGGAGGGCCCCGGAATGAGCAGTTCTTC
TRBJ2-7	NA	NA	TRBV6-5	CASCITGTDMFF	TGTGCCAGCTGTATTACCGGGACTGATATGTTTTTC
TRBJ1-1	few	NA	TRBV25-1	CASSYGGPTEAFF	TGTGCCAGCAGCTACGGGGGGCCCACTGAAGCTTTCTTT
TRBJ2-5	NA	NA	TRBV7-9	CASSLIDSWETQYF	TGTGCCAGCAGCTTAATCGATAGCTGGGAGACCCAGTACTTC
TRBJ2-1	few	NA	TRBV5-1	CASSLSPYEQFF	TGCGCCAGCAGCCTATCTCCCTATGAGCAGTTCTTC
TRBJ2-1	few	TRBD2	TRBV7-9	CASTLSGSGYNEQFF	TGTGCCAGCACCCTTAGCGGGAGCGGCTACAATGAGCAGTTCTTC
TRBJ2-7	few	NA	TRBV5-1	CASSLAPGDYEQYF	TGCGCCAGCAGCTTGGCCCCAGGGGATTACGAGCAGTACTTC
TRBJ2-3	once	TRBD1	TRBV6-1	CASSFRGTDPFAWYF	TGTGCCAGCAGTTTCCGTGGGACAGACCCCTTCGCGTGGTATTTT
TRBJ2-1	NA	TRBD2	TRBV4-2	CASSQVAGVDYNEQFF	TGTGCCAGCAGCCAAGTTGCGGGAGTAGACTACAATGAGCAGTTCTTC
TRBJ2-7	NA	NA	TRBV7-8	CASSSTSNSYFSYEQYF	TGTGCCAGCAGCTCTACTTCTAATTCCTATTTCTCCTACGAGCAGTACTTC
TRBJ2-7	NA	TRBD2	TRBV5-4	CASSSAGTRDFYEQYF	TGTGCCAGCAGCTCAGCCGGGACTAGGGACTTCTACGAGCAGTACTTC